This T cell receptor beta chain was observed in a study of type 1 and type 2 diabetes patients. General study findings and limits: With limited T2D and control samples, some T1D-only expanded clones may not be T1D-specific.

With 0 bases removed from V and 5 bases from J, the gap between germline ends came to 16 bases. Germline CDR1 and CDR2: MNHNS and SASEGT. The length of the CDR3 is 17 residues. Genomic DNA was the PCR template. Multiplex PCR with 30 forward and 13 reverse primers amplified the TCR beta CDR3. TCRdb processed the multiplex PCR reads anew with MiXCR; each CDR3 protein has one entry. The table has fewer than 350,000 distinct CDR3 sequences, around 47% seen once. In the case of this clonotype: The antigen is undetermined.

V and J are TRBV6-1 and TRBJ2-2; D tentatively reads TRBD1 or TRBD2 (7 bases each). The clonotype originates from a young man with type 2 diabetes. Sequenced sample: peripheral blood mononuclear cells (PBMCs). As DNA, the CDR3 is TGTGCCAGCAGTGAAGCGCTTCTCAGGGGGGGAACCGGGGAGCTGTTTTTT. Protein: CASSEALLRGGTGELFF.